The following is a T cell receptor (beta chain) sequence with its context. Antigen specificity is unknown. The junction shows a germline mismatch at one end, possibly a read error. The data are from a study of regulatory T cells in long-lasting Graves disease. Across the study: Antithyroid drug intake by newly diagnosed Graves' patients had lasted under 3 months. Study-level points and caveats: It is possible that accuracy was reduced by the small size of the sample.

Indicated time point: newly diagnosed GD, antithyroid drugs for less than 3 months. Extracted RNA from PBMCs served as the source of the TCR library. The TCR beta library used iRepertoire HTBI primers with Arm-PCR amplification of CDR3. TCRdb itself ran the multiplex PCR reads through MiXCR, one entry per CDR3 protein. Among about 400,000 distinct CDR3 sequences listed, about a sixth were seen once. These same data were also listed under a study on T cells in Graves' hyperthyroidism and ophthalmopathy. Per that paper: Exclusion of a patient resulted from uncontrolled infection, other autoimmune disease, pregnancy or lactation.

This sample comprised peripheral blood mononuclear cells (PBMCs), obtained at new diagnosis, from a patient treated with antithyroid drugs. The receptor's source is a woman between 18 and 29 years old with Graves disease.

The CDR3 loop is CVSSFGLRVSEQFF. CDR3 nucleotide sequence: TGTGTCAGCAGCTTCGGATTGCGGGTCAGTGAGCAGTTCTTC. The chain recombines TRBV28 with TRBJ2-1; D may be TRBD2 (5 bases). The CDR3 is made up of 14 amino acids. Per germline, CDR1 MDHEN and CDR2 SYDVKM. The full variable domain, rest sourced from reference TRBV28 and TRBJ2-1, is DVKVTQSSRYLVKRTGEKVFLECVQDMDHENMFWYRQDPGLGLRLIYFSYDVKMKEKGDIPEGYSVSREKKERFSLILESASTNQTSMYLCVSSFGLRVSEQFFGPGTRLTVL.